This TCR beta chain was sequenced during a study of blood T cell repertoires in COVID-19. The CDR3 is 14 amino acids. The V end was cut by 0 bases, the J end by 4 bases, with 8 bases between. CDR1 LGHDT and CDR2 YNNKEL come from the germline V gene (reference sequence). Profiling relied on immunoSEQ multiplex PCR, and the TCRdb table lists in-frame clones only, not all of them. The data show about 150,000 clones, with 80% to 90% seen just once and 8% to 9% held by the top ten. What was sequenced was peripheral blood. This receptor was identified in a human donor with acute or convalescent COVID-19. The donor label of this sample is uncertain. The chain has TRBV3-1 (or the pseudogene TRBV3-2) and TRBJ2-3; perhaps TRBD2 as D (5 bases). This chain's CDR3 is CASSQERASDTQYF. In nucleotides, the CDR3 is TGTGCCAGCAGCCAAGAGAGGGCCTCAGATACGCAGTATTTT.